The T cell receptor (beta chain) described here comes from a study of T cell responses to AZD1222 COVID-19 vaccine (dated by TCRdb to the early 2020s). Turning to the overall study: Because spike-specific TCR depth and breadth did not differ between the two schedules, AZD1222 recipients who got a second dose at roughly 4 weeks were pooled with those who got a second dose at roughly 12 weeks. TCR sequencing covered some 250 trial participants: 200 to 220 given two doses of AZD1222 and around 25 given two doses of MenACWY control vaccine. Trial participants were enrolled by age into 18-55, 56-69 and 70-plus year subgroups, with 148, 28 and 57 TCR-sequenced participants respectively. General findings and caveats noted by the study authors: In the small 56-69-year group, the increase in depth fell short of significance, most likely because of low power. Vaccine-associated CD4 TCRs spanned the whole spike protein, with dominant responses in regions 160-218 and 743-854. Nearly half of unique spike-specific TCRs reportedly recognized epitopes outside regions mutated in the B.1.351 and B.1.1.7 variants. Participants were mostly white British and included more females than males, and it was suggested by the authors that clonal diversity may have been underestimated. Conclusions about previously exposed vaccinees are limited, since just 5 to 7 AZD1222 recipients were seropositive for SARS-CoV-2 at baseline. Because no day 14 peak-response samples were available, the repertoires could be characterized only after the peak T cell response. A significant rise in spike-specific TCR breadth and depth was observed after two AZD1222 doses relative to day 0 and relative to MenACWY recipients.

What the time point label conveys for this sample: baseline before first vaccination. Vaccinee samples came from UK trials COV001 and COV002, including a single-blind randomized controlled phase 2/3 trial of AZD1222 (ChAdOx1 nCoV-19) in healthy adults. For TCRbeta chain sequencing, PBMC samples from trial participants were taken at day 0 and at day 28 after the second dose. The CDR3 regions of human TCRbeta chains were analyzed by immunosequencing. Concerning the study's data processing: TCRs in the repertoires were matched against a reference library of SARS-CoV-2-specific TCRs that had been generated with the MIRA antigen-specificity platform. Breadth was defined as the fraction of unique TCRs that were SARS-CoV-2-associated, and depth was defined as the fraction of total T cells that were SARS-CoV-2-associated. Using the MIRA data, each spike-specific TCR was assigned both to the spike region to which the TCR was reactive and to a CD4 or CD8 class. Log10-transformed breadth and depth values were compared by one-way ANOVA with Sidak's multiple comparisons tests. TCRdb holds this immuneACCESS table with in-frame rearrangements only. Some clones are missing; in checked studies, unresolved V genes explain under half, and the rest has no known cause. For V, J and clone size, that table is used; D and trimming come from the DNA. The sample yields over 50,000 clones; over 80% were counted once. The ten largest clonotypes hold over 12% of the sample.

Based on the germline V gene, the CDR1 and CDR2 sequences are SGHRS and YFSETQ. V was cut back by 2 bases and J by 1 base, leaving a gap of 9 bases between them. Inclusive of the bounding cysteine and phenylalanine, the CDR3 is 14 residues long. CDR3 DNA only is kept here, 42 bases in frame from base 1. A remark on this clone: It has no known antigen specificity. Base-call qualities are not available, and no considerably larger clone is one nucleotide away.

The sequencing here drew on peripheral blood, taken on day 0 of AZD1222 vaccination. The sequence came from an adult in good health. This sequence uses TRBV5-1 and TRBJ1-1; TRBD1 could be the D gene, as 6 bases match. The nucleotide sequence is given as TGCGCCAGCAGCTTTGGCAGGGGGAACACTGAAGCTTTCTTT. This is translated as CASSFGRGNTEAFF.